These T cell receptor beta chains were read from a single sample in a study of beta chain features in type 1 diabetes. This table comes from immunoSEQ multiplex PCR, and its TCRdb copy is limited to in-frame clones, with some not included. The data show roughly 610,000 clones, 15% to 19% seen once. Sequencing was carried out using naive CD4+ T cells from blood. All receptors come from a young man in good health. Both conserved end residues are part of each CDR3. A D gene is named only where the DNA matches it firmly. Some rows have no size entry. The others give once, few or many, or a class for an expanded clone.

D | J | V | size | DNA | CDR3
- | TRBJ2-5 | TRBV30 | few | TGTGCCTGGAGGGACCTCCAAGAGACCCAGTACTTC | CAWRDLQETQYF
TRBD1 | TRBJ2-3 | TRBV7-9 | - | TGTGCCAGCAGGGACAGGGGAGATACGCAGTATTTT | CASRDRGDTQYF
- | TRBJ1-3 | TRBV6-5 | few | TGTGCCAGCAGTTACTCGACCTCTGGAAACACCATATATTTT | CASSYSTSGNTIYF
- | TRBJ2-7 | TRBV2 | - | TGTGCCAGCATTAGCAGGGTCGAGCAGTACTTC | CASISRVEQYF
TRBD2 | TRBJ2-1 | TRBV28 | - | TGTGCCAGCAGTTGGACTAGCGGCTACAATGAGCAGTTCTTC | CASSWTSGYNEQFF
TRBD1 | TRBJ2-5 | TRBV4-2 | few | TGTGCCAGCAGCCCTTCGGACAGGGGAAAAGAGACCCAGTACTTC | CASSPSDRGKETQYF
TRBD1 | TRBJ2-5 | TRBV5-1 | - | TGCGCCAGCAGCTTCACGGGACAGGGTGGAGAGACCCAGTACTTC | CASSFTGQGGETQYF
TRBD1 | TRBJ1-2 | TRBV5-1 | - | TGCGCCAGCAGCGGTTCCGGGACAGGGAACTATGGCTACACCTTC | CASSGSGTGNYGYTF
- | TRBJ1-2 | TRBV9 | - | TGTGCCAGCAGCCCCAGGGCAAATGGCTACACCTTC | CASSPRANGYTF
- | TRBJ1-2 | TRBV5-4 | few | TGTGCCAGCAGCTTGGTATCGGGGAGTGGCTACACCTTC | CASSLVSGSGYTF
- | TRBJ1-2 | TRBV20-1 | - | TGCAGTGCTAACACCAGGGATGGCTACACCTTC | CSANTRDGYTF
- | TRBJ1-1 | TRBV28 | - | TGTGCCAGCAGTTTAAGAGGGCGGTACACTGAAGCTTTCTTT | CASSLRGRYTEAFF
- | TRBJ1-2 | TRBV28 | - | TGTGCCAGCAGTTTAAACAGCCGTCGGGGCTACACCTTC | CASSLNSRRGYTF
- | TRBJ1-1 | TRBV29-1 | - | TGCAGCGTTGACTTAATTCCGGGGGACACTGAAGCTTTCTTT | CSVDLIPGDTEAFF
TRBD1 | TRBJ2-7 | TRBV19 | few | TGTGCCAGCAATACCGGGACAGGGGCTTACGAGCAGTACTTC | CASNTGTGAYEQYF
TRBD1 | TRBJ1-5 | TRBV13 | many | TGTGCCAGCAGCTTCAGGGGGCATGGTCAGCCCCAGCATTTT | CASSFRGHGQPQHF
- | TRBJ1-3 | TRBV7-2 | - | TGTGCCAGCAGCTTAGCAGTTGGAAACACCATATATTTT | CASSLAVGNTIYF
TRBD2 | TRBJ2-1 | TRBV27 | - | TGTGCCAGCAGTTCCATTGTGGCGGGGGGGAGAAATGAGCAGTTCTTC | CASSSIVAGGRNEQFF
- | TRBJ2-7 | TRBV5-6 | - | TGTGCCAGCAGCTTGGCCGGGTCGGGCAGCTTCTACGAGCAGTACTTC | CASSLAGSGSFYEQYF
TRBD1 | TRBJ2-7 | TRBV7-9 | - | TGTGCCAGCAGCGCTACCGGGACAGGGGTGTCGAACGAGCAGTACTTC | CASSATGTGVSNEQYF
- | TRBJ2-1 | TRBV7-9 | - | TGTGCCAGCAGCTTAGTCCGCCCGAGTTACCCCTCCTACAATGAGCAGTTCTTC | CASSLVRPSYPSYNEQFF
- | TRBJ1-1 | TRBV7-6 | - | TGTGCCAGCAGCTTACCGTGGGGGTCGTCCGGTGATTTCTTT | CASSLPWGSSGDFF
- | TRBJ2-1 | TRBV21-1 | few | TGTGCCAGCAGTGATGCTTGGGGACTAGCGGATTACAATGAGCAGTTCTTC | CASSDAWGLADYNEQFF
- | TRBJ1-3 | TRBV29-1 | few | TGCAGCGTTGTTCAGGGACGGGACACCATATATTTT | CSVVQGRDTIYF
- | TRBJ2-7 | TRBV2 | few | TGTGCCAGCAGCCTCCTTGACGAGCAGTACTTC | CASSLLDEQYF
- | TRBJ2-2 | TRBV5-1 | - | TGCGCCAGCAGGTTCCAAGGGAGTGACACCGGGGAGCTGTTTTTT | CASRFQGSDTGELFF
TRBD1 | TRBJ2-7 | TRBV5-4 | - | TGTGCCAGCAGCTTGGCCCCGGGACAGGGGATCTACGAGCAGTACTTC | CASSLAPGQGIYEQYF
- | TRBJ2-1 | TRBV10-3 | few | TGTGCCATCAGTGAGGAGCGAGGTGGTAATGAGCAGTTCTTC | CAISEERGGNEQFF